This record concerns one TCR beta chain sequence. The sample belongs to a study of blood T cell repertoires in COVID-19. For the study at large: Samples came from the United States, Italy and Spain, spanning acute and convalescent COVID-19.

V lost 5 bases and J lost 2, with 12 bases in between. The CDR3 totals 14 residues. The germline gives CDR1 SNHLY, CDR2 FYNNEI. Authors' data handling: Using reference gene primer amplification, nucleated cell counts were estimated. Here immunoSEQ multiplex PCR was the method, and the copy in TCRdb shows in-frame clones only, minus some. V, J and clone size were drawn from that table, and D and trimming were deduced from the DNA. The table shows 200,000 to 300,000 clones, with just under 85% occurring only once. The material sequenced was peripheral blood. The chain links TRBV2 to TRBJ1-2, with D hard to call. This TCR was sampled from a woman at least 80 years old with acute or convalescent COVID-19. The CDR3 DNA reads as TGTGCCAGCAGTTCCACGGGAGGGAACTATGGCTACACCTTC. This encodes CASSSTGGNYGYTF.